This T cell receptor beta chain was sequenced during a study of PD-L1 blockade in urothelial cancer. In the study overall: Blood drawn 3 weeks (second dose) and 6 weeks after treatment start was analyzed. When blood samples were assessed, the median T cell count was 120,000 to 150,000.

V lost 7 bases, J lost 4 bases, and 14 bases lay in between. The CDR3 spans 14 residues. The germline V gene encodes CDR1 MNHNS and CDR2 SASEGT. Data came from immunoSEQ multiplex PCR; TCRdb stores just in-frame clones and leaves some out. The data contain about 43,000 clones, approximately 90% of them singletons. This clonotype was obtained from a woman in her sixties with urothelial cancer. This specimen consisted of PBMCs, obtained around atezolizumab (anti-PD-L1) treatment. The V and J genes are TRBV6-1 and TRBJ1-3, with a tentative D call TRBD1 (6 bases). CDR3 in amino acids: CASKNTGQGNTIYF. The CDR3 coding sequence is TGTGCCAGCAAGAATACAGGGCAAGGAAACACCATATATTTT.